The T cell receptor (beta chain) under discussion was sequenced for a study of shared clonotypes between healthy human individuals. Study details: Each donor's CD8 memory used one plate, CD8 naive two, each CD4 subset three.

Naive CD8 cells lacked CD45RO, underwent positive selection for CCR7 and left out terminally differentiated effector memory CD45RA+ cells. With respect to this clone: Its antigen is unknown.

General study results and limits: An anticipated effect of sequencing depth on clonotype sharing among donors was recognized. What naive subsets generally showed was a larger estimated richness than memory subsets showed.

Profiling relied on immunoSEQ multiplex PCR, and the TCRdb table lists in-frame clones only, not all of them. Found here are around 1.9 million clones, 90% to 95% of them singletons; the top ten hold 1.7%. From germline, CDR1 is SGHNT and CDR2 YENEEA. This CDR3 spans 12 amino acids. The V end was cut by 5 bases, the J end by 1 base, with 4 bases between. The sequenced material came from naive CD8+ T cells from PBMCs. The chain uses TRBV11-3 and TRBJ2-3; D is ambiguous. This clonotype was obtained from a man younger than 30 in good health. Some clones in this sample may be carry-over from other donors' samples. As DNA, the CDR3 is TGTGCCAGCAGCGGGCGCACAGATACGCAGTATTTT. Amino acid sequence: CASSGRTDTQYF. The full variable domain, with the rest looked up from reference TRBV11-3 and TRBJ2-3, is EAGVVQSPRYKIIEKKQPVAFWCNPISGHNTLYWYLQNLGQGPELLIRYENEEAVDDSQLPKDRFSAERLKGVDSTLKIQPAELGDSAVYLCASSGRTDTQYFGPGTRLTVL.